This T cell receptor (beta chain) stems from a study of blood T cell repertoires in COVID-19. Overall study context: The analysed material was cDNA or gDNA that came from T cells, B-cell-depleted T cells, or PBMCs.

Assignments of participants to cohorts depended upon their own reported clinical history. Donors in Cohort 3 counted as recovered after two negative PCRs, clearance, or symptom resolution. The method was immunoSEQ multiplex PCR; TCRdb's version includes in-frame clones alone and lacks a portion of them. Altogether around 250,000 clones are present, 70% to 90% being singletons, with the ten largest covering about 1.6%. Material: PBMCs or T cells enriched from blood (not recorded which). The clonotype was recovered from a woman in her forties or fifties who had recovered from COVID-19.

The CDR3 reads CASSLGLAGRDTQYF. CDR3 nucleotide sequence: TGTGCCAGCAGCTTAGGACTAGCGGGCCGGGATACGCAGTATTTT. The chain recombines TRBV7-9 with TRBJ2-3; 10 bases are shared with TRBD2. This CDR3 has 15 residues. The V and J ends lost 1 base and 6 bases, in that order; junction bases with no gene match: 4. Germline lookup yields CDR1 SEHNR and CDR2 FQNEAQ (reference sequence).